Detailed here is one T cell receptor (beta chain). The CDR3 loop spans 17 amino acids. Germline V gene sequence: CDR1 SGHDN, CDR2 FVKESK. V was clipped by 0 bases and J by 1 base, with 12 bases between them. The data originate from a study of blood T cell repertoires in COVID-19. About the study: From the United States, Italy and Spain came samples of acute and convalescent COVID-19.

Only in-frame clones appear in the TCRdb table, and some are missing; sequencing was by immunoSEQ multiplex PCR. The table records approximately 150,000 clones, roughly 85% of them present only once. What was sequenced was peripheral blood. The sequence derives from a man aged 65 to 79 with acute or convalescent COVID-19. The chain couples TRBV14 to TRBJ2-2, with TRBD2 as a possible D gene (5 bases). This CDR3 reads CASSQDVGRMNTGELFF. The CDR3 DNA reads TGTGCCAGCAGCCAAGATGTAGGGAGAATGAACACCGGGGAGCTGTTTTTT.